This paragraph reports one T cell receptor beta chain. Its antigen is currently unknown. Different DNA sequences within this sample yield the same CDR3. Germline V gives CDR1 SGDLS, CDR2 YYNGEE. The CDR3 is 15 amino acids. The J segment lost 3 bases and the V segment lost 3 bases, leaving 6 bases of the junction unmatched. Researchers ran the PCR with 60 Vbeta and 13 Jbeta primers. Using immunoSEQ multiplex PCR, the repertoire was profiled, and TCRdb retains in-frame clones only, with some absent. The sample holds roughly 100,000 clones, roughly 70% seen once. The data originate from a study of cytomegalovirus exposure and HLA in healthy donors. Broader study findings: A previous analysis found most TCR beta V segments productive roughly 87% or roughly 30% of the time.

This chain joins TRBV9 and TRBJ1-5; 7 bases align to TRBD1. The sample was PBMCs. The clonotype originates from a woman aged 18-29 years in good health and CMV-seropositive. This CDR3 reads CASSDTGDPNQPQHF. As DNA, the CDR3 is TGTGCCAGCAGCGATACAGGGGACCCCAATCAGCCCCAGCATTTT.